Shown below are 2 T cell receptor beta chains from a single sample sequenced in a study of T and B cells in COVID-19 patients. Each TRB amplification used roughly 230-550 ng of genomic DNA from blood. Multiplex PCR with BIOMED2 TRB-A/B primer pools amplified TRB rearrangements. One entry per CDR3 protein, called by TCRdb with MiXCR from the multiplex PCR reads. Of roughly 10,000 distinct CDR3 sequences in the sample, around 35% were seen once. Specimen: blood. The receptors originated from a human donor with active COVID-19.

The chain uses TRBV6-5 and TRBJ2-7; a weak D match, TRBD1 (5 bases). Germline V gene sequence: CDR1 MNHEY, CDR2 SVGAGI. The CDR3 is 14 residues long. V shed 4 bases and J shed 3 bases, with 13 bases lying between them. The CDR3: CASSSGRVGYEQYF. CDR3 in DNA: TGTGCCAGCAGTTCCGGCAGGGTGGGCTACGAGCAGTACTTC.

This sequence joins TRBV27 and TRBJ2-1, with D perhaps TRBD1 (6 bases). The V gene lost 4 bases and the J gene lost 7 bases, with 17 bases spanning the gap. The CDR3 length is 15 residues. Germline V gene data show CDR1 as MNHEY and CDR2 as SMNVEV (reference sequence). CDR3 nucleotides: TGTGCCAGCAGTTCTAAAGGGCTACAGGGAAATGAGCAGTTCTTC. Translation: CASSSKGLQGNEQFF.